This is a list of T cell receptor beta chains from one sample in a study of glioma-infiltrating T cells after dendritic cell vaccination. Assay used: immunoSEQ multiplex PCR; TCRdb lists only in-frame clones, some missing. The sample consists of nearly 85,000 clones, 80% to 90% of them appearing once. The input for sequencing was blood, taken before dendritic cell vaccination. The receptors were sampled from a human donor with glioblastoma. Each CDR3 is given with its conserved first and last residue. D genes are given only for firm matches. Size values are once, few and many counts, or a class for expanded clones, and some rows have none.

>TRBV7-9|TRBJ2-3|TRBD1|-
CASSDRDTFTDTQYF
TGTGCCAGCAGTGACAGGGATACTTTCACAGATACGCAGTATTTT
>TRBV5-1|TRBJ2-2|-|-
CASSSTGINTGELFF
TGCGCCAGCAGCTCGACCGGGATAAACACCGGGGAGCTGTTTTTT
>TRBV5-1|TRBJ2-3|-|-
CASKAAVTDTQYF
TGCGCCAGCAAGGCGGCAGTCACAGATACGCAGTATTTT
>TRBV29-1|TRBJ2-7|TRBD1|-
CSVETGQGGYEQYF
TGCAGCGTTGAAACGGGACAGGGGGGGTACGAGCAGTACTTC
>TRBV11-3|TRBJ2-3|TRBD2|-
CASSFRTSGQPSSTDTQYF
TGTGCCAGCAGCTTCCGGACTAGCGGACAACCTTCTAGCACAGATACGCAGTATTTT
>TRBV5-4|TRBJ2-1|TRBD2|-
CASNPRAGGEQFF
TGTGCCAGCAACCCCCGGGCGGGGGGTGAACAGTTCTTC
>TRBV10-3|TRBJ1-4|TRBD1|-
CAIYGTGSYEKLFF
TGTGCCATCTATGGGACAGGGAGTTATGAAAAACTGTTTTTT
>TRBV19|TRBJ1-5|-|-
CASSPRVDQPQHF
TGTGCCAGTAGTCCCAGGGTGGATCAGCCCCAGCATTTT
>TRBV7-9|TRBJ2-1|-|-
CASSGSEPQYEQFF
TGTGCCAGTTCGGGTTCCGAGCCTCAATATGAGCAGTTCTTC
>TRBV19|TRBJ1-4|-|-
CASSIIGRETEKLFF
TGTGCCAGTAGTATAATCGGGAGGGAGACGGAAAAACTGTTTTTT
>TRBV7-6|TRBJ1-1|-|-
CASSPITGEAFF
TGTGCCAGCAGCCCTATCACCGGTGAAGCTTTCTTT
>TRBV9|TRBJ2-5|-|-
CASSAHGVGETQYF
TGTGCCAGCAGCGCTCACGGGGTTGGAGAGACCCAGTACTTC
>TRBV30|TRBJ1-1|TRBD1|-
CAWRRTGNTEAFF
TGTGCCTGGAGGAGGACAGGCAACACTGAAGCTTTCTTT
>TRBV2|TRBJ2-4|-|-
CASSWRGSYGAWNIQYF
TGTGCCAGCAGTTGGCGTGGATCTTATGGGGCCTGGAACATTCAGTACTTC
>TRBV9|TRBJ2-7|TRBD1|-
CASSVARAGGPHEQYF
TGTGCCAGCAGCGTAGCCAGGGCAGGGGGCCCCCACGAGCAGTACTTC
>TRBV9|TRBJ2-7|TRBD1|-
CASSVGGTGSYEQYF
TGTGCCAGCAGCGTAGGTGGGACAGGGTCCTACGAGCAGTACTTC
>TRBV2|TRBJ1-2|TRBD1|once
CASRQGGYSGYTF
TGTGCCAGCCGACAGGGCGGGTATAGTGGCTACACCTTC